This section outlines one T cell receptor (beta chain) sequence together with its context. Its target is unknown. One junction end does not reproduce the germline sequence, and a read error may be involved. The sample is drawn from a study of cytomegalovirus exposure and HLA in healthy donors. Study results and limitations: Sequence variants that were highly shared formed a cluster that was likely a sequencing artifact.

Though nominally healthy at sampling, donors likely had unrecorded immune exposures. The CDR3 loop spans 14 amino acids. Germline V gene data show CDR1 as LGHNA and CDR2 as YNFKEQ. PCR involved 60 Vbeta and 13 Jbeta primers. Repertoires were generated with immunoSEQ multiplex PCR, while TCRdb's copy carries only in-frame clones and drops some. The data show 200,000 or so clones, around 81% seen once. The clonotype comes from a woman between 18 and 30 years old in good health and CMV-seropositive. The sequenced material came from PBMCs. The V gene is TRBV4-2, the J gene TRBJ2-5; D is ambiguous. The CDR3 nucleotides are TGTGCCAGCAGCCAAGAGTCAGGTCGAGAGACCCGGTACTTC. This sequence encodes CASSQESGRETRYF.